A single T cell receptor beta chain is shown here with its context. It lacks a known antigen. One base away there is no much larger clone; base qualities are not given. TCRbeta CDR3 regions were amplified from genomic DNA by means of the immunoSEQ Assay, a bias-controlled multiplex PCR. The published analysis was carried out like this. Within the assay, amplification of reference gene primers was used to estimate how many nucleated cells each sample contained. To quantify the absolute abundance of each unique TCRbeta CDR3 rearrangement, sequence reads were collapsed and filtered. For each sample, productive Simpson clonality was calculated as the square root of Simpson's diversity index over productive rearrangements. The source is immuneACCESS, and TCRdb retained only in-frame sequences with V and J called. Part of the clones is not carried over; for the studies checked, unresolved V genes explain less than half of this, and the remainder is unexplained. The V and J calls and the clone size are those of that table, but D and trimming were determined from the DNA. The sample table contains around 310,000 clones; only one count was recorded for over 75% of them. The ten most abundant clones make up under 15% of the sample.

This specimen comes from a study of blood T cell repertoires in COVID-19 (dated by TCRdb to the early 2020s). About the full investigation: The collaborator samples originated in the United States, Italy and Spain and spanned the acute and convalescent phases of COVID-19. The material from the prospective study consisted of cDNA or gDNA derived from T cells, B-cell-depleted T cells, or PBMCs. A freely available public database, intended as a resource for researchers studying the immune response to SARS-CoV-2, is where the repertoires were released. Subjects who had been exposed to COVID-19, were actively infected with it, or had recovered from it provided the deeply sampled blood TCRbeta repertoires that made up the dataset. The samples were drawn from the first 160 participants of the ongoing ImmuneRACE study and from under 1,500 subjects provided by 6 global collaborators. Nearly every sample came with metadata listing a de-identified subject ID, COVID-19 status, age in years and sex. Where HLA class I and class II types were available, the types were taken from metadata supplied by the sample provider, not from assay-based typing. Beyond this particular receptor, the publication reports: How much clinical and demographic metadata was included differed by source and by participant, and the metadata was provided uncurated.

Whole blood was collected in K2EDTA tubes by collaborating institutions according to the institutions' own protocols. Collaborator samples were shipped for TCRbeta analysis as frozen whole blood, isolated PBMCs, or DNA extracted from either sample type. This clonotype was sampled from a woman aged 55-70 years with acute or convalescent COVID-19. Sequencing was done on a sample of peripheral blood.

The sequenced DNA: TGTGCCAGCAGCCCGATGGGACAGGAAATAGCAGGGGGTGGCTACACCTTC. Its protein reads: CASSPMGQEIAGGGYTF. Recombination connected TRBV9 to TRBJ1-2, with 8 bases aligning to TRBD1. V is pruned by 4 bases and J by 7 bases, leaving 18 bases of the junction without a gene match. The germline V gene sets CDR1 to SGDLS and CDR2 to YYNGEE. Including cysteine and phenylalanine, the CDR3 has 17 amino acids. Left in the record is the CDR3 DNA by itself, 51 bases read in frame from the first base.